These T cell receptor beta chains were read from a single sample in a study of cytomegalovirus exposure and HLA in healthy donors. Clones were read by immunoSEQ multiplex PCR, and TCRdb kept only the in-frame ones, dropping some. This sample has 99,000 or so clones, with 60% to 85% found just once. Sequenced sample: PBMCs. Source of these receptors: a man aged 55 to 70 in good health and CMV-seropositive. The CDR3 runs from the conserved cysteine through the conserved F or W. The D gene is left open where the match is weak. Clone size is given for some rows only: seen once, a few or many times, or a class if the clone is expanded.

j_call,d_call,clone_size,v_call,cdr3_nt,cdr3_aa
TRBJ1-5,NA,NA,TRBV6-5,TGTGCCACCTCAGGGGCTGGCAATCAGCCCCAGCATTTT,CATSGAGNQPQHF
TRBJ2-5,TRBD2,few,TRBV14,TGTGCCAGCAGCCCCTGGACTAGCGGGGGATTGGGGGAGACCCAGTACTTC,CASSPWTSGGLGETQYF
TRBJ1-1,NA,few,TRBV2,TGTGCCAGCAGGCGGCCGGGAGAAGCTTTCTTT,CASRRPGEAFF
TRBJ2-5,NA,NA,TRBV6-1,TGTGCCAGCAGTGCCTTTCGGTTTGGGACTCACTTC,CASSAFRFGTHF
TRBJ1-1,TRBD1,NA,TRBV7-9,TGTGCCAGCAGCCGCCGGGACAGGGAGACTGAAGCTTTCTTT,CASSRRDRETEAFF
TRBJ2-7,TRBD1,NA,TRBV11-3,TGTGCCAGCAGCTTTCAAGGCTCTCGGACAGGGCACGAGCAGTACTTC,CASSFQGSRTGHEQYF
TRBJ2-7,NA,NA,TRBV7-9,TGTGCCAGCAGCCCCTCAGGGGAGTTTGGCGAGCAGTACTTC,CASSPSGEFGEQYF
TRBJ1-4,TRBD1,NA,TRBV5-1,TGCGCCAGCAGCGGGGGACAGGGAAACTATGAAAAACTGTTTTTT,CASSGGQGNYEKLFF
TRBJ1-2,NA,NA,TRBV5-6,TGTGCCAGCAGCTTGGGGGGCCCCCTGCGTGACTATGGCTACACCTTC,CASSLGGPLRDYGYTF
TRBJ2-3,TRBD2,few,TRBV5-1,TGCGCCAGCAATCTCGGGACTAGCGGCGATACGCAGTATTTT,CASNLGTSGDTQYF
TRBJ2-1,NA,once,TRBV7-6,TGTGCCAGCAGCCAGGTCCGGGGAGCCTACAATGAGCAGTTCTTC,CASSQVRGAYNEQFF
TRBJ1-5,NA,NA,TRBV4-2,TGTGCCAGCAGCCCCGCCGGGAGGGTTGCCAATCAGCCCCAGCATTTT,CASSPAGRVANQPQHF
TRBJ2-1,TRBD1,NA,TRBV7-9,TGTGCCAGCAGCCAGACCGGGACAGGGGGCGCTGAGCAGTTCTTC,CASSQTGTGGAEQFF
TRBJ1-1,TRBD1,NA,TRBV5-6,TGTGCCAGCAGCAGGCGGACAGGGGTGGGGAACACTGAAGCTTTCTTT,CASSRRTGVGNTEAFF
TRBJ2-4,NA,NA,TRBV6-5,TGTGCCAGCATCTCAGACATAGCCAAAAACATTCAGTACTTC,CASISDIAKNIQYF
TRBJ2-2,TRBD1,NA,TRBV6-5,TGTGCCAGCGGGCGGACAGGGGCGTCCACCGGGGAGCTGTTTTTT,CASGRTGASTGELFF
TRBJ2-3,TRBD2,NA,TRBV6-5,TGTGCCAGCGGGAGGGGTACGACAGATACGCAGTATTTT,CASGRGTTDTQYF
TRBJ1-1,NA,few,TRBV27,TGTGCCAGCAGTTTAGGGGCAAGGAACACTGAAGCTTTCTTT,CASSLGARNTEAFF
TRBJ2-1,TRBD1,NA,TRBV5-6,TGTGCCAGCAGCTTGCAGGGGGCTGATGAGCAGTTCTTC,CASSLQGADEQFF
TRBJ1-4,NA,NA,TRBV4-2,TGTGCCAGCAGCCAAGTACAGAGACGAAATGAAAAACTGTTTTTT,CASSQVQRRNEKLFF
TRBJ2-2,TRBD1,NA,TRBV6-5,TGTGCCAGCAGCCAGGGGGCGCAGAACACCGGGGAGCTGTTTTTT,CASSQGAQNTGELFF
TRBJ1-2,NA,NA,TRBV6-5,TGTGCCAGCCAGCAAGACAGGACGCATGGCTACACCTTC,CASQQDRTHGYTF
TRBJ2-7,TRBD1,once,TRBV19,TGTGCCAGTAGTAGGACAGGGGGCTTTTACGAGCAGTACTTC,CASSRTGGFYEQYF
TRBJ1-5,NA,NA,TRBV6-4,TGTGCCAGCAGTGACGGGAGGTACGGTCAGCCCCAGCATTTT,CASSDGRYGQPQHF
TRBJ1-2,NA,NA,TRBV5-1,TGCGCCAGCAGCAACCCAGGTGACAGTCGGGGCTACACCTTC,CASSNPGDSRGYTF
TRBJ1-3,NA,NA,TRBV19,TGTGCCAGCCTACAGGGACCAAACTCTGGAAACACCATATATTTT,CASLQGPNSGNTIYF
TRBJ1-6,TRBD1,NA,TRBV12-5,TGTGCTAGTGGTTCCCGACAGGGAGGTGATGGCTCCTATAATTCACCCCTCCACTTT,CASGSRQGGDGSYNSPLHF
TRBJ2-7,TRBD1,NA,TRBV14,TGTGCCAGCAGCCCCGGGACAGTCGTCTACCCCTTGGACTACGAGCAGTACTTC,CASSPGTVVYPLDYEQYF
TRBJ1-5,TRBD1,NA,TRBV12-5,TGTGCTAGTGGTTTGGTACTTGGGGGACAGGGGCAACAGCCCCAGCATTTT,CASGLVLGGQGQQPQHF
TRBJ2-2,NA,NA,TRBV28,TGTGCCAGCAGTGCGAGCACCGGGGAGCTGTTTTTT,CASSASTGELFF
TRBJ2-5,TRBD2,once,TRBV19,TGTGCCAGCACCGGTTCTAGCGGGGGACAAGAGACCCAGTACTTC,CASTGSSGGQETQYF
TRBJ2-5,NA,once,TRBV5-4,TGTGCCAGCAGCTTTAATAGGCCCGGAGGTGAGACCCAGTACTTC,CASSFNRPGGETQYF
TRBJ2-3,NA,NA,TRBV5-4,TGTGCCAGCAGCCTAATGCAGGCTACGCAGTATTTT,CASSLMQATQYF
TRBJ2-1,TRBD2,NA,TRBV19,TGTGCCAGTAGTACCCGGACTAGCGGGGGGGTAGTCTCCTACAATGAGCAGTTCTTC,CASSTRTSGGVVSYNEQFF